The 4 T cell receptor beta chains below come from one sample, sequenced in a study of chemoradiotherapy in HPV16-positive cancers. Generated by immunoSEQ multiplex PCR, the TCRdb table keeps only in-frame clones and is missing some. The table has approximately 30,000 clones, about 88% seen once. The sample consisted of blood, taken from a patient who underwent chemoradiotherapy. The receptor source for this set is a human donor with HPV-associated anogenital cancer.

V and J are TRBV5-6 and TRBJ1-2, with a tentative D call TRBD1 (5 bases). The CDR3 is made up of 14 amino acids. The germline V gene encodes CDR1 SGHDT and CDR2 YYEEEE. The ends were cut back, 0 bases at V and 4 bases at J, with 10 bases in the middle. The CDR3 sequence: CASSLGQGGYGYTF. In nucleotides, the CDR3 is TGTGCCAGCAGCTTGGGCCAGGGAGGCTATGGCTACACCTTC.

This clone was found once. The chain employs TRBV28 and TRBJ2-3; D gene ambiguous. Germline V gene lookup returns CDR1 MDHEN and CDR2 SYDVKM. The CDR3 spans 14 residues. Trimming took off 7 bases at V and 0 bases at J, with 11 bases between the two ends. CDR3 sequence: CASIKGQSTDTQYF. CDR3 nucleotide sequence: TGTGCCAGCATCAAAGGGCAGAGCACAGATACGCAGTATTTT.

This chain connects TRBV18 to TRBJ1-1, with 7 bases identical to TRBD1. Per germline, CDR1 KGHSH and CDR2 LQKENI. The CDR3 contains 15 residues. The V segment lost 2 bases and the J segment 6 bases; nucleotides outside the gene matches: 9. The CDR3 is CASSPYTGVEAEAFF. The CDR3 DNA reads as TGTGCCAGCTCACCATACACAGGGGTCGAGGCTGAAGCTTTCTTT. Full variable domain (missing parts from reference TRBV18 and TRBJ1-1): NAGVMQNPRHLVRRRGQEARLRCSPMKGHSHVYWYRQLPEEGLKFMVYLQKENIIDESGMPKERFSAEFPKEGPSILRIQQVVRGDSAAYFCASSPYTGVEAEAFFGQGTRLTVV.

The rearrangement uses TRBV7-6 and TRBJ1-4, with D unresolved. This CDR3 comprises 14 residues. Germline CDR1 and CDR2: SGHVS and FNYEAQ. Trimming removed 5 bases at V and 4 bases at J, with 11 bases between. The CDR3 DNA reads as TGTGCCAGCAGCCGGGATAATGGTAATGAAAAACTGTTTTTT. It encodes CASSRDNGNEKLFF.